The 24 T cell receptor beta chains listed next were all sequenced from one sample in a study of identical twins' blood T cells. MiXCR, applied by TCRdb to the 5' RACE reads, yields one record per CDR3 protein. The profile shows 400,000 or so distinct CDR3 sequences, over 25% of them singletons. Sequenced input: PBMCs. The receptors were sampled from a woman aged 18-49 years in good health.

This clonotype came up a few times. V and J are TRBV19 and TRBJ1-2, with D possibly matching TRBD1 (5 bases). Germline V gene lookup returns CDR1 LNHDA and CDR2 SQIVND (reference sequence). With 3 bases removed from V and 5 bases from J, the gap between germline ends came to 16 bases. There are 15 residues in the CDR3. CDR3 coding DNA: TGTGCCAGTAGTATTGGGGCAGCATCTCCATATGGCTACACCTTC. This encodes CASSIGAASPYGYTF. The whole variable domain, remainder taken from reference TRBV19 and TRBJ1-2, is DGGITQSPKYLFRKEGQNVTLSCEQNLNHDAMYWYRQDPGQGLRLIYYSQIVNDFQKGDIAEGYSVSREKKESFPLTVTSAQKNPTAFYLCASSIGAASPYGYTFGSGTRLTVV.

This clonotype was observed a handful of times. V is TRBV20-1 and J is TRBJ2-1; D remains ambiguous. Germline CDR1 DFQATT, CDR2 SNEGSKA (reference sequence). The CDR3 runs 15 residues. Trimming took off 2 bases at V and 7 bases at J, with 18 bases between the two ends. The CDR3 region has the DNA TGCAGTGCTAGACCCCTTAGCCTGGGTCGGAATGAGCAGTTCTTC. It is translated as CSARPLSLGRNEQFF.

This clonotype was seen ten or more times. The V call is TRBV6-1, the J call TRBJ1-2; D is unclear. The ends were cut back, 3 bases at V and 4 bases at J, with 9 bases in the middle. The CDR3 spans 13 residues. Germline V gene sequence: CDR1 MNHNS, CDR2 SASEGT. The CDR3 DNA follows: TGTGCCAGCAGTGAGTACGACGGCTATGGCTACACCTTC. This codes for CASSEYDGYGYTF.

This clonotype was seen more than once but under ten times. CDR3 bases: TGCAGCGTTGTACGACCCTACTATGGCTACACCTTC. Amino acids: CSVVRPYYGYTF. The J gene is TRBJ1-2, the V gene TRBV29-1; no reliable D call. The germline gives CDR1 SQVTM, CDR2 ANQGSEA. There are 12 residues in the CDR3. V was trimmed by 4 bases and J by 3 bases, leaving 9 bases between them. The variable domain in full, with the rest retrieved from reference TRBV29-1 and TRBJ1-2, is SAVISQKPSRDICQRGTSLTIQCQVDSQVTMMFWYRQQPGQSLTLIATANQGSEATYESGFVIDKFPISRPNLTFSTLTVSNMSPEDSSIYLCSVVRPYYGYTFGSGTRLTVV.

The V and J genes are TRBV6-5 and TRBJ1-6; possible D gene TRBD1, 5 bases. V was pared by 3 bases and J by 10 bases, with 16 bases between. The CDR3 runs to 15 residues. The germline CDR1 and CDR2 sequences are MNHEY and SVGAGI. CDR3 sequence (DNA): TGTGCCAGCAGTTATCTCGGGAACGAGGGGTCACCCCTCCACTTT. Translated: CASSYLGNEGSPLHF.

This clonotype was detected only a few times. The chain has TRBV20-1 and TRBJ1-1, with TRBD1 matching 10 bases. Germline V gives CDR1 DFQATT, CDR2 SNEGSKA (reference sequence). With V trimmed by 3 bases and J by 3 bases, 7 bases remained unmatched. The CDR3 sequence is 15 residues long. The CDR3 sequence: CSASGGQGLDTEAFF. CDR3 nucleotide sequence: TGCAGTGCTAGTGGGGGACAGGGGTTGGACACTGAAGCTTTCTTT.

The CDR3 coding sequence is TGTGCCAGCAGCTTAATGCTTGACTACCTTAATGAGCAGTTCTTC. This encodes CASSLMLDYLNEQFF. The rearrangement links TRBV7-2 to TRBJ2-1; a possible D gene is TRBD2 (5 bases). V lost 2 bases and J 7 bases, leaving 15 bases between the germline ends. Germline CDR1 reads SGHTA; CDR2 reads FQGNSA. This CDR3 is built from 15 residues.

This clonotype occurred a few times. This chain joins TRBV20-1 and TRBJ1-2; TRBD1 might be the D (5 bases). The CDR3 consists of 13 residues. V was clipped by 5 bases and J by 3 bases, with 13 bases between them. CDR1 is DFQATT, CDR2 SNEGSKA, per germline (reference sequence). Here the CDR3 reads CSAHSGAHYGYTF. The CDR3 region has the DNA TGCAGTGCTCATTCCGGGGCCCACTATGGCTACACCTTC.

This clonotype occurred a few times. This chain connects TRBV20-1 to TRBJ1-2, with D tentatively TRBD1 (6 bases). Trimming removed 1 base from V and 4 bases from J, with 13 bases in between. This CDR3 has 14 amino acids. The germline CDR1 and CDR2 sequences are DFQATT and SNEGSKA (reference sequence). Here the CDR3 DNA reads TGCAGTGCTAGAGGGACAGTCGGCGGCTATGGCTACACCTTC. Its protein product is CSARGTVGGYGYTF.

The sample holds many counts of this clonotype. Here the CDR3 DNA reads TGCAGCGGATCCTTAGACACAGATACGCAGTATTTT. The encoded protein is CSGSLDTDTQYF. The genes are TRBV29-1 and TRBJ2-3, with D hard to call. The CDR3 has 12 amino acids. Trimming removed 7 bases at V and 2 bases at J, with 10 bases between. Per the germline V gene, CDR1 is SQVTM and CDR2 is ANQGSEA.

Many counts were recorded for this clonotype. This sequence joins TRBV29-1 and TRBJ1-1; D ambiguous. The germline V gene has CDR1 SQVTM and CDR2 ANQGSEA. The V end lost 7 bases, the J end lost 8 bases, and 17 bases lay between the germline ends. The CDR3 contains 12 residues. Here the CDR3 DNA reads TGCAGCGCGTGGACGGCCTCTAGGGAAGCTTTCTTT. It yields the protein CSAWTASREAFF.

The table lists this clonotype with a few counts. CDR3 in amino acids: CASSPGRISTDTQYF. The CDR3 DNA reads TGTGCCAGCAGCCCCGGACGGATAAGCACAGATACGCAGTATTTT. The gene calls are TRBV5-4 and TRBJ2-3, with D uncertain. Germline V lookup: CDR1 SGHNT, CDR2 YYREEE (reference sequence). The CDR3 length is 15 residues. V lost 4 bases, J lost 0 bases, and 12 bases lay in between.

This sequence joins TRBV6-1 and TRBJ1-1, with no clear D. This CDR3 has 13 amino acids. Trimming stripped 4 bases from V and 3 bases from J, with 9 bases between. In germline, CDR1 is MNHNS, CDR2 SASEGT. CDR3 sequence reads: CASSVPYYTEAFF. In DNA, the CDR3 is TGTGCCAGCAGTGTCCCTTATTACACTGAAGCTTTCTTT.

Comments on this clonotype: One end of the junction fails to match germline, which may point to a read error. CDR3: CGIGNTGRNTIYF. CDR3 bases: TGTGGCATCGGAAATACGGGCAGAAACACCATATATTTT. The chain is built from TRBV10-3 and TRBJ1-3, with D uncertain. Germline values: CDR1 ENHRY, CDR2 SYGVKD. This CDR3 is built from 13 residues.

CDR3 DNA sequence: TGTGCCAGCAGCCGGAGAACGGGACAGGGAAATCATGGCTACACCTTC. It yields the protein CASSRRTGQGNHGYTF. This chain uses TRBV3-1 with TRBJ1-2; TRBD1 aligns across 9 bases. This CDR3 comprises 16 residues. The V and J ends lost 4 bases and 6 bases, in that order; junction bases with no gene match: 12. Looked up from germline, CDR1 is LGHDT and CDR2 is YNNKEL (reference sequence).

This sequence joins TRBV19 and TRBJ2-7, with TRBD2 as a possible D gene (6 bases). With 8 bases removed from V and 3 bases from J, the gap between germline ends came to 17 bases. The CDR3 has 14 amino acids. Germline V CDR1 and CDR2: LNHDA, SQIVND (reference sequence). CDR3 sequence (DNA): TGTGCCAGTGCCTCCCGGGACTTGAGCTACGAGCAGTACTTC. Its protein product is CASASRDLSYEQYF.

This clonotype showed up just a few times. The gene calls are TRBV9 and TRBJ1-3, with D hard to call. Germline CDR1 and CDR2: SGDLS and YYNGEE. The V and J ends lost 3 bases and 2 bases respectively, with 9 bases between them. The CDR3 is made up of 14 amino acids. The DNA of the CDR3 is TGTGCCAGCAGCGGCAGAAGAGCTGGAAACACCATATATTTT. It yields the protein CASSGRRAGNTIYF. The entire variable domain, with the rest obtained from reference TRBV9 and TRBJ1-3, is as follows: DSGVTQTPKHLITATGQRVTLRCSPRSGDLSVYWYQQSLDQGLQFLIQYYNGEERAKGNILERFSAQQFPDLHSELNLSSLELGDSALYFCASSGRRAGNTIYFGEGSWLTVV.

This chain connects TRBV3-1 to TRBJ1-5; D gene ambiguous. V gave up 4 bases and J gave up 3 bases, with 7 bases separating them. The CDR3 length is 13 residues. Germline CDR1 and CDR2: LGHDT and YNNKEL (reference sequence). The CDR3 reads CASSRAANQPQHF. The CDR3 DNA is TGTGCCAGCAGCCGTGCGGCCAATCAGCCCCAGCATTTT.

This chain joins TRBV29-1 and TRBJ2-2, with D unresolved. The V and J ends lost 0 bases and 4 bases respectively, with 9 bases between them. This CDR3 comprises 14 residues. CDR1 and CDR2 from the germline V gene are SQVTM and ANQGSEA. The CDR3 nucleotides are TGCAGCGTTGAAGATTACCAGGTCACCGGGGAGCTGTTTTTT. Translated: CSVEDYQVTGELFF.

A word on this clonotype: This may come from a read error, since a much larger clone is one base off. V gene TRBV27 combines with J gene TRBJ1-1, with D uncertain. The CDR3 runs to 12 residues. Germline CDR1 reads MNHEY; CDR2 reads SMNVEV (reference sequence). Here the CDR3 reads CASSIPTSNAVF. The CDR3 DNA reads TGTGCCAGCAGTATACCCACGAGTAATGCTGTCTTT.

This clonotype occurred a few times. This chain connects TRBV11-2 to TRBJ2-1, with 9 bases identical to TRBD2. Germline lookup yields CDR1 SGHAT and CDR2 FQNNGV. The CDR3 covers 18 residues. Trimming at V came to 0 bases and at J to 0 bases, leaving 6 bases not matched to a gene. CDR3 sequence reads: CASSLDWRGRASYNEQFF. CDR3 coding DNA: TGTGCCAGCAGCTTAGATTGGCGCGGGAGGGCCTCCTACAATGAGCAGTTCTTC.

The chain carries TRBV7-9 and TRBJ2-1; 8 nucleotides agree with TRBD2. V gave up 5 bases and J gave up 0 bases; unmatched junction bases: 6. Per germline, CDR1 SEHNR and CDR2 FQNEAQ (reference sequence). This CDR3 has 16 amino acids. CDR3 sequence reads: CASSPISGSSYNEQFF. DNA of the CDR3: TGTGCCAGCAGCCCTATCAGCGGGAGCTCCTACAATGAGCAGTTCTTC. The full variable domain, its missing parts supplied by reference TRBV7-9 and TRBJ2-1, is DTGVSQNPRHKITKRGQNVTFRCDPISEHNRLYWYRQTLGQGPEFLTYFQNEAQLEKSRLLSDRFSAERPKGSFSTLEIQRTEQGDSAMYLCASSPISGSSYNEQFFGPGTRLTVL.

The chain couples TRBV11-2 to TRBJ1-2; D may be TRBD1 (6 bases). V was pared by 1 base and J by 2 bases, with 14 bases between. The CDR3 has 16 residues. Germline lookup yields CDR1 SGHAT and CDR2 FQNNGV. The CDR3 reads CASSLVRTEKNYGYTF. The CDR3, as DNA: TGTGCCAGCAGCTTAGTGCGGACAGAGAAAAACTATGGCTACACCTTC.

The gene calls are TRBV19 and TRBJ1-1, with TRBD1 identical over 7 bases. Germline CDR1 and CDR2: LNHDA and SQIVND (reference sequence). V lost 7 bases and J lost 6; bases outside the gene matches: 11. This CDR3 is 14 amino acids long. The CDR3 protein is CASTQEGAPSEAFF. DNA of the CDR3: TGTGCCAGTACCCAGGAGGGGGCGCCTTCTGAAGCTTTCTTT.